This is a list of T cell receptor beta chains from one sample in a study of blood T cell repertoires in COVID-19. This table comes from immunoSEQ multiplex PCR, and its TCRdb copy is limited to in-frame clones, with some not included. The sample holds around 130,000 clones, 65% to 85% seen once. The specimen was peripheral blood. These receptors were collected from an elderly woman with acute or convalescent COVID-19. The CDR3 runs from the conserved cysteine through the conserved F or W. A D gene is named only where the DNA matches it firmly. Expanded clones are given a class, and other clones once, few, many or no size at all.

D: TRBD2
V: TRBV10-3
J: TRBJ2-1
size: .
DNA: TGTGCCTCCTCGAGGACTAGCGGGAGGATAAATGAGCAGTTCTTC
CDR3: CASSRTSGRINEQFF

D: .
V: TRBV30
J: TRBJ1-3
size: few
DNA: TGTGCCTGGAGTGACGGGAGCTCTGGAAACACCATATATTTT
CDR3: CAWSDGSSGNTIYF

D: .
V: TRBV4-1
J: TRBJ1-2
size: once
DNA: TGCGCCAGCAGCCAAGAAGGGCGGCAGGGAAATGGCTACACCTTC
CDR3: CASSQEGRQGNGYTF

D: .
V: TRBV5-1
J: TRBJ1-1
size: few
DNA: TGCGCCAGCAGCTTGGGCAGGGATGGGACTGAAGCTTTCTTT
CDR3: CASSLGRDGTEAFF

D: .
V: TRBV30
J: TRBJ1-4
size: few
DNA: TGTGCCTGGAGGGGCAGAGAGACTAATGAAAAACTGTTTTTT
CDR3: CAWRGRETNEKLFF

D: .
V: TRBV5-4
J: TRBJ1-4
size: .
DNA: TGTGCCAGCAGCCGAGGGGGGGGTGGAACTAATGAAAAACTGTTTTTT
CDR3: CASSRGGGGTNEKLFF

D: .
V: TRBV29-1
J: TRBJ1-4
size: .
DNA: TGCAGCGTCCAGAGGACAAGGCCAAATGAAAAACTGTTTTTT
CDR3: CSVQRTRPNEKLFF

D: .
V: TRBV7-8
J: TRBJ2-2
size: .
DNA: TGTGCCAGCAGCTTAAGGGAGTCCTCGGCCGGGGAGCTGTTTTTT
CDR3: CASSLRESSAGELFF

D: .
V: TRBV5-1
J: TRBJ1-5
size: .
DNA: TGCGCCAGCAGCTTCTCCCCGGGAGGCCAGCCCCAGCATTTT
CDR3: CASSFSPGGQPQHF

D: .
V: TRBV7-2
J: TRBJ2-7
size: .
DNA: TGTGCCAGCAGCCCAGGACACCAAGCCTACGAGCAGTACTTC
CDR3: CASSPGHQAYEQYF

D: .
V: TRBV18
J: TRBJ2-2
size: .
DNA: TGTGCCAGCTCACGGACAGCTCCCGGGGAGCTGTTTTTT
CDR3: CASSRTAPGELFF

D: TRBD2
V: TRBV7-2
J: TRBJ2-5
size: .
DNA: TGTGCCAGCAGCTTAGGAGGCGGGGGTAAAGAGACCCAGTACTTC
CDR3: CASSLGGGGKETQYF

D: .
V: TRBV6-5
J: TRBJ1-2
size: .
DNA: TGTGCCAGCAGAGGCCAGGGGACTAAGGACTATGGCTACACCTTC
CDR3: CASRGQGTKDYGYTF

D: .
V: TRBV3-1/TRBV3-2
J: TRBJ1-2
size: .
DNA: TGTGCCAGCAGCCACAGGGGTTATAACTATGGCTACACCTTC
CDR3: CASSHRGYNYGYTF

D: .
V: TRBV4-1
J: TRBJ2-5
size: .
DNA: TGCGCCAGCAGCCAAGATAAGGAGACCTACCCTGGAGAGACCCAGTACTTC
CDR3: CASSQDKETYPGETQYF

D: .
V: TRBV4-3
J: TRBJ1-6
size: .
DNA: TGCGCCAGCAGCCAAGATTTACGGGGGGCGCATAATTCACCCCTCCACTTT
CDR3: CASSQDLRGAHNSPLHF

D: .
V: TRBV3-1/TRBV3-2
J: TRBJ1-2
size: .
DNA: TGTGCCAGCAGCCAATATCACATTCTTAGAGGGGGACGGGGTGGCTACACCTTC
CDR3: CASSQYHILRGGRGGYTF

D: .
V: TRBV6-5
J: TRBJ2-3
size: .
DNA: TGTGCCAGCAGGCGAGCTGAGGCATACGAATTT
CDR3: CASRRAEAYEF

D: TRBD2
V: TRBV7-2
J: TRBJ2-7
size: .
DNA: TGTGCCAGCATCCCGACTAGCGGGAGCTACGAGCAGTACTTC
CDR3: CASIPTSGSYEQYF

D: .
V: TRBV6-5
J: TRBJ2-5
size: few
DNA: TGTGCCAGCAGCCGCCGGGTGGGGAGGGAGACCCAGTACTTC
CDR3: CASSRRVGRETQYF

D: .
V: TRBV3-1/TRBV3-2
J: TRBJ1-5
size: once
DNA: TGTGCCAGCAGCCAAGACCAACTAAATCAGCCCCAGCATTTT
CDR3: CASSQDQLNQPQHF

D: .
V: TRBV2
J: TRBJ2-1
size: .
DNA: TGTGCCAGCACGAGACAGAGCTCCTACAATGAGCAGTTCTTC
CDR3: CASTRQSSYNEQFF

D: .
V: TRBV3-1/TRBV3-2
J: TRBJ1-5
size: .
DNA: TGTGCCAGCAGCCCTGGCAATCAGCCCCAGCATTTT
CDR3: CASSPGNQPQHF

D: .
V: TRBV6-6
J: TRBJ1-2
size: .
DNA: TGTGCCAGCAGTTACGACGTGCGGGCTGGCTACACCTTC
CDR3: CASSYDVRAGYTF

D: TRBD2
V: TRBV5-4
J: TRBJ2-1
size: .
DNA: TGTGCCAGCAGCGCTGCTAGCGGGCTGGGGAACAATGAGCAGTTCTTC
CDR3: CASSAASGLGNNEQFF

D: .
V: TRBV7-2
J: TRBJ2-5
size: .
DNA: TGTGCCAGCAGCCGGTGGGAGATAGGCCAAGAGACCCAGTACTTC
CDR3: CASSRWEIGQETQYF

D: TRBD1
V: TRBV6-2/TRBV6-3
J: TRBJ1-5
size: .
DNA: TGTGCCAGCAGTTACTCCGGGACAGGTCCGTTGCCCCAGCATTTT
CDR3: CASSYSGTGPLPQHF

D: TRBD1
V: TRBV5-4
J: TRBJ1-4
size: .
DNA: TGTGCCAGCAGCCAAAAACAGGGGGGTAATGAAAAACTGTTTTTT
CDR3: CASSQKQGGNEKLFF

D: .
V: TRBV27
J: TRBJ1-6
size: .
DNA: TGTGCCAGCAGTTCAAGACAGAGCTCCTATAATTCACCCCTCCACTTT
CDR3: CASSSRQSSYNSPLHF

D: TRBD2
V: TRBV5-1
J: TRBJ2-5
size: .
DNA: TGCGCCAGCAGCTTAGCGGGGCCCCAAGAGACCCAGTACTTC
CDR3: CASSLAGPQETQYF

D: TRBD1
V: TRBV6-1
J: TRBJ1-3
size: .
DNA: TGTGCCAGCAGTGGTAGGCCGGGACAGGGTCTTAGAAACACCATATATTTT
CDR3: CASSGRPGQGLRNTIYF

D: TRBD2
V: TRBV27
J: TRBJ2-1
size: once
DNA: TGTGCCAGCACCGGGACTAGGGGAAACAATGAGCAGTTCTTC
CDR3: CASTGTRGNNEQFF

D: .
V: TRBV5-4
J: TRBJ1-6
size: many
DNA: TGTGCCAGCAGCTGGGGCGGGACTTCACCCCTCCACTTT
CDR3: CASSWGGTSPLHF

D: .
V: TRBV7-2
J: TRBJ1-4
size: .
DNA: TGTGCCAGCAGCCCAAGCGGCCAAGCTGAAAAACTGTTTTTT
CDR3: CASSPSGQAEKLFF

D: .
V: TRBV4-3
J: TRBJ1-1
size: .
DNA: TGCGCCAGCAGCCGACTTCGGGTAGGAACTGAAGCTTTCTTT
CDR3: CASSRLRVGTEAFF

D: .
V: TRBV7-2
J: TRBJ2-3
size: .
DNA: TGTGCCAGCAGTGGGCCCTCAAAGTATTTT
CDR3: CASSGPSKYF

D: .
V: TRBV4-3
J: TRBJ2-2
size: .
DNA: TGCGCCAGCAGCCAAGATAATGACGGGGCCGGGGAGCTGTTTTTT
CDR3: CASSQDNDGAGELFF

D: TRBD1
V: TRBV9
J: TRBJ2-7
size: few
DNA: TGTGCCAGCAGCGTAGTAAGAGGGACAGCATCCTACAGGCCCTACGAGCAGTACTTC
CDR3: CASSVVRGTASYRPYEQYF

D: TRBD2
V: TRBV13
J: TRBJ2-3
size: .
DNA: TGTGCCAGCAGCCCGCGGACTCCTCCGGGAGGTACGCAGTATTTT
CDR3: CASSPRTPPGGTQYF

D: .
V: TRBV27
J: TRBJ2-2
size: .
DNA: TGTGCCAGCAGTTTACTCGGCAGGGGGGACACCGGGGAGCTGTTTTTT
CDR3: CASSLLGRGDTGELFF

D: .
V: TRBV2
J: TRBJ2-1
size: .
DNA: TGTGCCAGCAGCGCCCCGAGACTATTCGGGAATGAGCAGTTCTTC
CDR3: CASSAPRLFGNEQFF

D: TRBD1
V: TRBV5-8
J: TRBJ1-2
size: .
DNA: TGTGCCAGCAGCTTTGACAGGGGCGGCCCTCGGGGCTATGGCTACACCTTC
CDR3: CASSFDRGGPRGYGYTF

D: .
V: TRBV3-1/TRBV3-2
J: TRBJ2-3
size: .
DNA: TGTGCCAGCAGCCTTAGGACAGAGAGAGATACGCAGTATTTT
CDR3: CASSLRTERDTQYF

D: TRBD1
V: TRBV6-6
J: TRBJ2-7
size: .
DNA: TGTGCCAGCAGTTACAGCGGACAGGCAAACTCCTACGAGCAGTACTTC
CDR3: CASSYSGQANSYEQYF

D: .
V: TRBV5-1
J: TRBJ2-5
size: .
DNA: TGCGCCAGCAGGCTAGGACAAGAGACCCAGTACTTC
CDR3: CASRLGQETQYF

D: TRBD1
V: TRBV10-3
J: TRBJ1-1
size: few
DNA: TGTGCCATCAGTGACCGCACAGGGGGCACTGAAGCTTTCTTT
CDR3: CAISDRTGGTEAFF

D: .
V: TRBV5-1
J: TRBJ2-7
size: few
DNA: TGCGCCAGCAGCTTGGAGTCCAGCGGCGAGCAGTACTTC
CDR3: CASSLESSGEQYF

D: .
V: TRBV18
J: TRBJ2-2
size: few
DNA: TGTGCCAGCTCACCCCCCGCAGACACCGGGGAGCTGTTTTTT
CDR3: CASSPPADTGELFF

D: TRBD2
V: TRBV6-2/TRBV6-3
J: TRBJ2-1
size: .
DNA: TGTGCCAGCAGTTCACTAGCGGGAGTAGGCAATGAGCAGTTCTTC
CDR3: CASSSLAGVGNEQFF